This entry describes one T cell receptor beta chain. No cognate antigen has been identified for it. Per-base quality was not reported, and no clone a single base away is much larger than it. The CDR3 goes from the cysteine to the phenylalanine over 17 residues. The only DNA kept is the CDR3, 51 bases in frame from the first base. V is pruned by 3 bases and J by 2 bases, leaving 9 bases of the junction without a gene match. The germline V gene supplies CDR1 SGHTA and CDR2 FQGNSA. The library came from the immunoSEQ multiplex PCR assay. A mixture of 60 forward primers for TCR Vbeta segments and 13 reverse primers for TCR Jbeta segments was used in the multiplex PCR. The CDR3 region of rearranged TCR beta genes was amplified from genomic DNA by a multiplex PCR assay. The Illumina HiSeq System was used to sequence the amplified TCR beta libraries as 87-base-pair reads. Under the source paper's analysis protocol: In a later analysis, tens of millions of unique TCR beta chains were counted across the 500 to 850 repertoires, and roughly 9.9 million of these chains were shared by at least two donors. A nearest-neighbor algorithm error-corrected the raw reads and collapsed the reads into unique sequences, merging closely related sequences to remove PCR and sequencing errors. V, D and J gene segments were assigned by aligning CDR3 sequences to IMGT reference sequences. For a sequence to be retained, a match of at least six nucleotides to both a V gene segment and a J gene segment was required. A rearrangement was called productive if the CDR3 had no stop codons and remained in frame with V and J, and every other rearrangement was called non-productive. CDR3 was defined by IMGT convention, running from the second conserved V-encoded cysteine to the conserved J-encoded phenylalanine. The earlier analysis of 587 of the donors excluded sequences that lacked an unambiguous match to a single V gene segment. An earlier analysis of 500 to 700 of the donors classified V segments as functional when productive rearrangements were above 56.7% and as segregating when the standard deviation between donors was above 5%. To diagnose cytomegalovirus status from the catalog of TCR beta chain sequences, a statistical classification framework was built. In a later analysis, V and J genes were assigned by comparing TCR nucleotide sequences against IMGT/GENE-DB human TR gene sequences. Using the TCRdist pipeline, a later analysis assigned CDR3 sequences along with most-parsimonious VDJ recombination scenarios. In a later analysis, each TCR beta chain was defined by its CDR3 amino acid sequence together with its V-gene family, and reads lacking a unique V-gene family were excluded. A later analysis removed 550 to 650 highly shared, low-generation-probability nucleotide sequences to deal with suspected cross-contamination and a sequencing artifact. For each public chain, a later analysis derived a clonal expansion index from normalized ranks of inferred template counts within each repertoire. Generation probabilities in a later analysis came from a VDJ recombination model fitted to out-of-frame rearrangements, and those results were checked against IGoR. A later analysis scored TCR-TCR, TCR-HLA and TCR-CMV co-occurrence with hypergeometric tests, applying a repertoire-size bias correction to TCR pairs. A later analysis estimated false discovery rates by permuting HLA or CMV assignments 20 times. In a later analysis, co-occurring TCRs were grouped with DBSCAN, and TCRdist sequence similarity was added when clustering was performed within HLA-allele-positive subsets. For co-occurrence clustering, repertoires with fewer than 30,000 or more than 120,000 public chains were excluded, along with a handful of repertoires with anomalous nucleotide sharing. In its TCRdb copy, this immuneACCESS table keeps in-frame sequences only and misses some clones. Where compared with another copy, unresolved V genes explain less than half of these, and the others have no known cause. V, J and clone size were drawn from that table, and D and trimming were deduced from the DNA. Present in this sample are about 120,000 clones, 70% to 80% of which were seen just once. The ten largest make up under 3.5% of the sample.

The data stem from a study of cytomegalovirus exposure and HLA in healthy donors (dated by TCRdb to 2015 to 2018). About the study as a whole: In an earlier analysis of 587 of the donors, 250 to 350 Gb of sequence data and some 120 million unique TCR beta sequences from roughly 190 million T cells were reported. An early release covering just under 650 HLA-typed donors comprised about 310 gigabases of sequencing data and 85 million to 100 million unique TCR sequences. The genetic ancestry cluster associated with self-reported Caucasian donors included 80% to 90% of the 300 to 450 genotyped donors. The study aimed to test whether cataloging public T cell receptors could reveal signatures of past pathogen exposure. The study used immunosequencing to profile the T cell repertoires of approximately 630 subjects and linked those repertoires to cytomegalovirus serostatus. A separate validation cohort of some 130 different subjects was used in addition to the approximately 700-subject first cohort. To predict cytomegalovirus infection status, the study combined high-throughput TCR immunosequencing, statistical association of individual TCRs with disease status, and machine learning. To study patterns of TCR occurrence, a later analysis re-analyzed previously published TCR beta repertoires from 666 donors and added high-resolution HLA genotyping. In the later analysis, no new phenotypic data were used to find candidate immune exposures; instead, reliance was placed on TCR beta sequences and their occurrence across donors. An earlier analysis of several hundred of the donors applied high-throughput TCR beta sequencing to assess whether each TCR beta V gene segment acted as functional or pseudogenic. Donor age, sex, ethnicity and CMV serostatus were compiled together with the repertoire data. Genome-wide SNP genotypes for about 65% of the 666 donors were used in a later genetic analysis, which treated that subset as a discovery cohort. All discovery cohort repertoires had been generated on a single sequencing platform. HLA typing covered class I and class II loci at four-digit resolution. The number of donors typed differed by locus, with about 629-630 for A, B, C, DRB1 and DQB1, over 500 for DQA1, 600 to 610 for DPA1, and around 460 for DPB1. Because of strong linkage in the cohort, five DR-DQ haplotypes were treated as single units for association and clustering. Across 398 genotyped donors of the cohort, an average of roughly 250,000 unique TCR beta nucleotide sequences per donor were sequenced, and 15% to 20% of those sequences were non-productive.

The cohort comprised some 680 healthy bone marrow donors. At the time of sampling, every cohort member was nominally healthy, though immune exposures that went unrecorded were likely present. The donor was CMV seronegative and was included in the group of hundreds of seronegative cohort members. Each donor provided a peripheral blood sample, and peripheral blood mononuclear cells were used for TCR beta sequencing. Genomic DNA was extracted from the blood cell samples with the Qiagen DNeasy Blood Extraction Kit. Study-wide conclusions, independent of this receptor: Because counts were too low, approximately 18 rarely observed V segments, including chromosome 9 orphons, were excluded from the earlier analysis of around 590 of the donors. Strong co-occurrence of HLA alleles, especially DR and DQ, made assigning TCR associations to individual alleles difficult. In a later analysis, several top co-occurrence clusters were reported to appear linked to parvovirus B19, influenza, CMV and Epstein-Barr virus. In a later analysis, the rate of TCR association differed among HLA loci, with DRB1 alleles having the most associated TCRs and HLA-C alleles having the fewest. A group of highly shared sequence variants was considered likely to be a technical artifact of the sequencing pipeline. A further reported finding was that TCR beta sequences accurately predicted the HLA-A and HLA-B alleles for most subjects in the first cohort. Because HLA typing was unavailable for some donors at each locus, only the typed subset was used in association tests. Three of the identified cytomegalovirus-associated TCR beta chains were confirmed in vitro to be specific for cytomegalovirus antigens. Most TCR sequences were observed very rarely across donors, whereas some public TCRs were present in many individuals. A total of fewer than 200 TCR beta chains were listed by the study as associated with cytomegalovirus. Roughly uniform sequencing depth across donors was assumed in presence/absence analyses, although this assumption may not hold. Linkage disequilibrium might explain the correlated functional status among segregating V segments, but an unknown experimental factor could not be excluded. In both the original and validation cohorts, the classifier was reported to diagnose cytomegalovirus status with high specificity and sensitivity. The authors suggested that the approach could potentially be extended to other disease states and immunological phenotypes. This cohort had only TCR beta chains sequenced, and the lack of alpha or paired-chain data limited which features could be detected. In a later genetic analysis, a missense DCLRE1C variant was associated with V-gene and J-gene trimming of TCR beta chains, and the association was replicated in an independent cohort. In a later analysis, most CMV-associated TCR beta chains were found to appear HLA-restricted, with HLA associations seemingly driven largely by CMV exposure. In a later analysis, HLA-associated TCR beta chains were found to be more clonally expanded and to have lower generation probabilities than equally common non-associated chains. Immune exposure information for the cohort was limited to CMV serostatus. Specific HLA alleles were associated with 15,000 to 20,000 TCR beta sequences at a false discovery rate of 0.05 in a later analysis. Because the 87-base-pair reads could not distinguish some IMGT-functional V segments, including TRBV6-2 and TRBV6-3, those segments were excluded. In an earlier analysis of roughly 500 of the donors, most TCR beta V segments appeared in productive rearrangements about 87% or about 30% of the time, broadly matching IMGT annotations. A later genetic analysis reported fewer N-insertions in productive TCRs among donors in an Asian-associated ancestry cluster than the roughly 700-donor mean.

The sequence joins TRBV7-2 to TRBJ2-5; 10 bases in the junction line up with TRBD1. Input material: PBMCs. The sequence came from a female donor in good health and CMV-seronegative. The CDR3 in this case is CASSLVDRGQKQETQYF. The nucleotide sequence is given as TGTGCCAGCAGCTTGGTAGACAGGGGGCAAAAACAAGAGACCCAGTACTTC.